This entry is about one T cell receptor beta chain. Its antigen is undetermined. The V end was cut by 4 bases, the J end by 0 bases, with 8 bases between. CDR3 size: 14 residues. Germline V gene sequence: CDR1 SGDLS, CDR2 YYNGEE. The data belong to a study of T cell responses to AZD1222 COVID-19 vaccine. Study-wide results and limits: With two AZD1222 doses given, Spike-specific TCR breadth and depth both rose. The donor cohort was predominantly white British with a female majority, and clonal diversity may have been underestimated. Unmutated regions of variants are reportedly targeted by nearly half of spike-specific TCRs.

Sequencing used immunoSEQ multiplex PCR; TCRdb keeps in-frame clones, though not all of them. Counted here are some 130,000 clones, 87% occurring once; the ten biggest clones make up around 2.5%. The sequence came from an adult who received the AZD1222 COVID-19 vaccine. This chain links TRBV9 with TRBJ1-3, with D perhaps matching TRBD1 (5 bases). Sample: peripheral blood, taken 28 days after the second AZD1222 dose. The CDR3 bases are TGTGCCAGCAGCCCCGGGACCTCTGGAAACACCATATATTTT. Amino acids: CASSPGTSGNTIYF. The full variable domain, with the rest looked up from reference TRBV9 and TRBJ1-3, is DSGVTQTPKHLITATGQRVTLRCSPRSGDLSVYWYQQSLDQGLQFLIQYYNGEERAKGNILERFSAQQFPDLHSELNLSSLELGDSALYFCASSPGTSGNTIYFGEGSWLTVV.